A selection of T cell receptor beta chains follows, all from one sample in a study of blood T cell repertoires in COVID-19. Sequencing was performed with immunoSEQ multiplex PCR; in TCRdb, only in-frame clones are kept and a portion is missing. The sample consists of 90,000 to 110,000 clones, 85% of them appearing once. Sequenced material: peripheral blood. Source of these receptors: a man over 45 with acute or convalescent COVID-19. CDR3s include the opening cysteine and the closing phenylalanine or tryptophan. The D gene is left open where the match is weak. Rows may omit the clone size; those that give it use once, few, many or a size class.

v_call	clone_size	d_call	j_call	cdr3_nt	cdr3_aa
TRBV5-6	.	.	TRBJ2-1	TGTGCCAGCAGCTTAGGGGGTCGTGAGAATGAGCAGTTCTTC	CASSLGGRENEQFF
TRBV5-6	.	TRBD1	TRBJ1-4	TGTGCCAGCAGCTTTTATCGACAGGGGAACGAAAAACTGTTTTTT	CASSFYRQGNEKLFF
TRBV7-9	.	.	TRBJ1-1	TGTGCCAGCAGCTTAGGGGCCGGGGGAGGCAGCACTGAAGCTTTCTTT	CASSLGAGGGSTEAFF
TRBV5-8	once	TRBD1	TRBJ2-7	TGTGCCAGCAGACCGACAGGGCTCCACGAGCAGTACTTC	CASRPTGLHEQYF
TRBV6-6	few	.	TRBJ2-7	TGTGCCAGCAGTTACGTCCGGTTGTACGAGCAGTACTTC	CASSYVRLYEQYF
TRBV6-1	.	.	TRBJ2-7	TGTGCCAGCAGCGAATGGGGGGAAGGAGCTGTGTACGAGCAGTACTTC	CASSEWGEGAVYEQYF
TRBV5-1	.	.	TRBJ1-6	TGCGCCAGCAGCTTAGGGACGGGAGATAATTCACCCCTCCACTTT	CASSLGTGDNSPLHF
TRBV10-3	.	.	TRBJ1-3	TGTGCCATCACTTCGGGAAACACCATATATTTT	CAITSGNTIYF
TRBV10-2	.	TRBD2	TRBJ2-7	TGCGCCAGCAGAACTAGCGGGGGGGACTACGAGCAGTACTTC	CASRTSGGDYEQYF
TRBV7-9	.	TRBD2	TRBJ2-1	TGTGCCAGCAGCTTCGGGCGGGAGGCATCCTACAATGAGCAGTTCTTC	CASSFGREASYNEQFF
TRBV5-6	.	.	TRBJ1-2	TGTGCCACCACTTCCGGGGATTCAGGGGCCTATGGCTACACCTTC	CATTSGDSGAYGYTF
TRBV5-1	.	.	TRBJ2-1	TGCGCCAGCAGCCAGGTGGGGCCTCCTCTCAATGAGCAGTTCTTC	CASSQVGPPLNEQFF
TRBV28	.	TRBD1	TRBJ1-2	TGTGCCACCCCCGGGACAGGGGGCGCGGGCTATGGCTACACCTTC	CATPGTGGAGYGYTF
TRBV6-5	.	.	TRBJ2-7	TGTGCCAGCACATCTCAGGGTGGGTTCGGCGAGCAGTACTTC	CASTSQGGFGEQYF
TRBV4-1	.	.	TRBJ2-7	TGCGCCAGCAGCCAAGGGGGCGGTTACGAGCAGTACTTC	CASSQGGGYEQYF
TRBV11-2	.	TRBD2	TRBJ2-1	TGTGCCAGCAGCATTAGCGGGGGGACTTACAATGAGCAGTTCTTC	CASSISGGTYNEQFF
TRBV5-6	.	TRBD1	TRBJ1-4	TGTGCCAGCAGCTTGGCCGGGACAGCTAATGAAAAACTGTTTTTT	CASSLAGTANEKLFF
TRBV7-3	.	TRBD2	TRBJ2-3	TGTGCCAGCAGCTTAGCGGGGGGGACAGATACGCAGTATTTT	CASSLAGGTDTQYF
TRBV10-2	.	.	TRBJ2-1	TGCGCCAGCAGTGAGTTCGAGGATTACAATGAGCAGTTCTTC	CASSEFEDYNEQFF
TRBV2	.	TRBD2	TRBJ2-1	TGTGCCAGCAGCCCCCGCGGGAGCGGCCACAATGAGCAGTTCTTC	CASSPRGSGHNEQFF
TRBV7-2	.	.	TRBJ1-2	TGTGCCAGCAGCTTAGCAGGACTTACGGTGGGAGGCTACACCTTC	CASSLAGLTVGGYTF
TRBV18	.	TRBD1	TRBJ1-5	TGTGCCAGCTCCCGAGGGACAGATCAGCCCCAGCATTTT	CASSRGTDQPQHF
TRBV20-1	few	.	TRBJ2-7	TGCAGTGCCCTAGCCGGCTACGAGCAGTACTTC	CSALAGYEQYF
TRBV5-4	.	TRBD2	TRBJ2-3	TGTGCCAGCAGCTTGGGGACTAGCGGGAGCACAGATACGCAGTATTTT	CASSLGTSGSTDTQYF
TRBV28	.	.	TRBJ1-1	TGTGCCAGCAGTTTATCAGGGAACACTGAAGCTTTCTTT	CASSLSGNTEAFF
TRBV5-4	.	.	TRBJ1-1	TGTGCCAGCAGCGGAATGACAGGTTCCCACACTGAAGCTTTCTTT	CASSGMTGSHTEAFF
TRBV29-1	medium-sized	.	TRBJ1-5	TGCAGCGTGGAACAGGGTAGCAATCAGCCCCAGCATTTT	CSVEQGSNQPQHF
TRBV5-1	.	.	TRBJ2-5	TGCGCCAGCAGCTTTGGGGCAGGGGAAGAAGAGACCCAGTACTTC	CASSFGAGEEETQYF
TRBV30	.	.	TRBJ2-2	TGTGCCTGGAGACTCTCTACGACGAACACCGGGGAGCTGTTTTTT	CAWRLSTTNTGELFF
TRBV29-1	.	TRBD1	TRBJ1-6	TGCAGCGTTGAGACGACAGGGGGTAGAACCTATAATTCACCCCTCCACTTT	CSVETTGGRTYNSPLHF
TRBV18	.	TRBD2	TRBJ2-1	TGTGCCAGCTCACTAGCCGGGACTAGGAATGAGCAGTTCTTC	CASSLAGTRNEQFF
TRBV7-3	.	TRBD1	TRBJ2-3	TGTGCCAGCAGCCGAGGATCCGACAGGGTTGCAGATACGCAGTATTTT	CASSRGSDRVADTQYF
TRBV6-5	.	.	TRBJ1-2	TGTGCCAGCAGTTACTCGATCGGAGCTAACTATGGCTACACCTTC	CASSYSIGANYGYTF
TRBV3-1/TRBV3-2	.	TRBD1	TRBJ1-2	TGTGCCAGCAGCCAATGGGACAGCCCATACTATGGCTACACCTTC	CASSQWDSPYYGYTF
TRBV7-2	.	TRBD1	TRBJ2-3	TGTGCCAGCAGCTTAGGACAGGGGAGAGGTCCGGTTAGCACAGATACGCAGTATTTT	CASSLGQGRGPVSTDTQYF
TRBV3-1/TRBV3-2	.	TRBD1	TRBJ1-1	TGTGCCAGCAGCCACTCGGACAGGGGGTACACTGAAGCTTTCTTT	CASSHSDRGYTEAFF
TRBV19	.	.	TRBJ1-6	TGTGCCAGTAGTATTAGGACAGCAAGCTCCTATAATTCACCCCTCCACTTT	CASSIRTASSYNSPLHF
TRBV5-5	.	TRBD2	TRBJ2-3	TGTGCCAGCAGCTTGAAAGCGGGAGTTACAGATACGCAGTATTTT	CASSLKAGVTDTQYF
TRBV24-1	.	TRBD1	TRBJ2-1	TGTGCCACCAGTGATTTCTGGGACAGGGGGCCTGAGCAGTTCTTC	CATSDFWDRGPEQFF
TRBV11-2	.	TRBD2	TRBJ2-2	TGTGCCAGCAGCCTAAGGGGATTCGCGGGGGCGAACACCGGGGAGCTGTTTTTT	CASSLRGFAGANTGELFF
TRBV19	.	TRBD2	TRBJ2-5	TGTGCCAGTGATGCCGGGACTAGCGGGATGGAGACCCAGTACTTC	CASDAGTSGMETQYF
TRBV7-9	.	.	TRBJ1-1	TGTGCCAGCAGCACCCAGACAGGAAAGAACACTGAAGCTTTCTTT	CASSTQTGKNTEAFF
TRBV6-5	once	.	TRBJ2-7	TGTGCCAGCAGAGAGTCAGGGGTTACGAAGCAGTACTTC	CASRESGVTKQYF
TRBV9	.	.	TRBJ1-5	TGTGCCAGCAGCGTAGGGAGTAGTCAGCCCCAGCATTTT	CASSVGSSQPQHF
TRBV7-9	.	TRBD2	TRBJ2-2	TGTGCCAGCAGCCCCAGCGGGGGGGCTAACACCGGGGAGCTGTTTTTT	CASSPSGGANTGELFF
TRBV10-3	.	.	TRBJ2-6	TGTGCCATCAGTGAGCCTAGGGGGAGCTCTGGGGCCAACGTCCTGACTTTC	CAISEPRGSSGANVLTF
TRBV27	.	TRBD1	TRBJ1-2	TGTGCCAGCAGTTTTGATTGGACAGGGAAGGGTGGCTACACCTTC	CASSFDWTGKGGYTF
TRBV10-2	.	TRBD1	TRBJ2-1	TGCGCCAGCAGTGTGACACAGGGGTCGTACAATGAGCAGTTCTTC	CASSVTQGSYNEQFF
TRBV19	.	TRBD1	TRBJ1-4	TGTGCCACCCAGGACAGGACAAATGAAAAACTGTTTTTT	CATQDRTNEKLFF
TRBV3-1/TRBV3-2	.	.	TRBJ1-3	TGTGCCAGCAGCCATATACAGGGCGGATCGGGAAACACCATATATTTT	CASSHIQGGSGNTIYF
TRBV30	.	.	TRBJ1-4	TGTGCCTGGAGTGTGAACCGGAATGAAAAACTGTTTTTT	CAWSVNRNEKLFF
TRBV19	once	.	TRBJ1-4	TGTGCCAGTAGTACAAACCCAGGAGAAAAACTGTTTTTT	CASSTNPGEKLFF
TRBV30	.	.	TRBJ2-7	TGTGCCTGGAAACAGGGTCCCTACGAGCAGTACTTC	CAWKQGPYEQYF